The text below deals with one T cell receptor (beta chain). The V and J ends lost 1 base and 7 bases, in that order; junction bases with no gene match: 5. The CDR3 contains 14 residues. Per the germline V gene, CDR1 is GTSNPN and CDR2 is SVGIG (reference sequence). These data belong to a study of blood T cell repertoires in COVID-19. As for the study in general: Samples taken during acute and convalescent COVID-19 were collected in the United States, Italy and Spain.

Profiled with immunoSEQ multiplex PCR; TCRdb holds only in-frame clones, not every one. The data hold about 480,000 clones, with about 88% observed a single time. The sequence derives from a woman in her forties or fifties with COVID-19, enrolled during active disease. The chain employs TRBV30 and TRBJ2-4; 9 bases fit TRBD2. The sequenced sample was peripheral blood. The CDR3: CAWSGVAGGNIQYF. The DNA of the CDR3 is TGTGCCTGGAGTGGGGTGGCGGGGGGGAACATTCAGTACTTC.